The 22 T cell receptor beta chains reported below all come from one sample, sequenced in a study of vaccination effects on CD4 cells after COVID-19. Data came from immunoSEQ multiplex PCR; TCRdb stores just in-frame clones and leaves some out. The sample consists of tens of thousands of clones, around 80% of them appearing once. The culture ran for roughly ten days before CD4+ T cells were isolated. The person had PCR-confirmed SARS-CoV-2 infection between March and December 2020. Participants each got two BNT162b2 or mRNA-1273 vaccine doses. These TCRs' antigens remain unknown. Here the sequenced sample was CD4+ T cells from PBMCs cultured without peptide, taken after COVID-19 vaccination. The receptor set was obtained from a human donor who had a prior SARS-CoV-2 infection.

Here the CDR3 reads CASSQEGSLVGRGEKLFF. The CDR3 nucleotides read TGTGCCAGCAGCCAAGAAGGGAGTTTGGTGGGACGAGGTGAAAAACTGTTTTTT. V is TRBV4-2 and J is TRBJ1-4; D is perhaps TRBD1 (5 bases). The germline V gene encodes CDR1 LGHNA and CDR2 YNFKEQ. This CDR3 comprises 18 residues. Trimming left V 0 bases short and J 7 bases short, with 21 bases between.

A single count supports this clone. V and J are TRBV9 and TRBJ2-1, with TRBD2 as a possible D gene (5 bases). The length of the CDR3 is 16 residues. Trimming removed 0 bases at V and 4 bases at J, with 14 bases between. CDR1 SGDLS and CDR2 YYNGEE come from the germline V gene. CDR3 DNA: TGTGCCAGCAGCGTAGGCAGCGGAAATTCATACAATGAGCAGTTCTTC. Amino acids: CASSVGSGNSYNEQFF.

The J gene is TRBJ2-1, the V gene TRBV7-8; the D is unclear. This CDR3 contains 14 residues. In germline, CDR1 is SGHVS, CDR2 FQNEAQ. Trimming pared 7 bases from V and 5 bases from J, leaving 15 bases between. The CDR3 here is CASTPSPGNNEQFF. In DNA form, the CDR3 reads TGTGCCAGCACCCCGTCCCCGGGTAACAATGAGCAGTTCTTC. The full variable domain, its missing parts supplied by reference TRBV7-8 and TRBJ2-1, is GAGVSQSPRYKVAKRGQDVALRCDPISGHVSLFWYQQALGQGPEFLTYFQNEAQLDKSGLPSDRFFAERPEGSVSTLKIQRTQQEDSAVYLCASTPSPGNNEQFFGPGTRLTVL.

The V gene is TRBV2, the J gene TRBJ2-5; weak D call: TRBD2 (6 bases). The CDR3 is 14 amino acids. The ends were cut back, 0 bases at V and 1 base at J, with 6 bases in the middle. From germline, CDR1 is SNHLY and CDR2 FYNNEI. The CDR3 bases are TGTGCCAGCAGTGAAGCCGGGGGCCAAGAGACCCAGTACTTC. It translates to CASSEAGGQETQYF.

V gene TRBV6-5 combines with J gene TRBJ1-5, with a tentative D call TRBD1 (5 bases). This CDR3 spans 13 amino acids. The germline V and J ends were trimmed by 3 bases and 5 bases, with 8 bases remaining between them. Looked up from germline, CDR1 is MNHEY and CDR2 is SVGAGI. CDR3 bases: TGTGCCAGCAGTTATCAGGGAGATCAGCCCCAGCATTTT. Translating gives CASSYQGDQPQHF.

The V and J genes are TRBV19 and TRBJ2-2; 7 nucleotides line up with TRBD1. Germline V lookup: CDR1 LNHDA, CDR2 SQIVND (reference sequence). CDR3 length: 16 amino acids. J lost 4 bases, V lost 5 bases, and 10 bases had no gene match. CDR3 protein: CASSGDRVTVTGELFF. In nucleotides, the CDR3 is TGTGCCAGTAGTGGCGACAGGGTAACGGTCACCGGGGAGCTGTTTTTT.

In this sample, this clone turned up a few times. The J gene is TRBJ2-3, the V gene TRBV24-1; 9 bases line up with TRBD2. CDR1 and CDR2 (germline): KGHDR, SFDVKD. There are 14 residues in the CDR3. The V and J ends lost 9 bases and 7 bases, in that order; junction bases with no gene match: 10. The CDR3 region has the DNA TGTGCCACCGGTAAGACTAGCGGCCCTCATACGCAGTATTTT. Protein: CATGKTSGPHTQYF.

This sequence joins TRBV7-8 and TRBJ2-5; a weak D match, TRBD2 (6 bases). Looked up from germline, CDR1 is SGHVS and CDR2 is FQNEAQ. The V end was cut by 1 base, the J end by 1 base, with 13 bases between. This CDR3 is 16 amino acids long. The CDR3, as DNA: TGTGCCAGCAGCTTAGGTATACGGGGGACCCAAGAGACCCAGTACTTC. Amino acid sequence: CASSLGIRGTQETQYF.

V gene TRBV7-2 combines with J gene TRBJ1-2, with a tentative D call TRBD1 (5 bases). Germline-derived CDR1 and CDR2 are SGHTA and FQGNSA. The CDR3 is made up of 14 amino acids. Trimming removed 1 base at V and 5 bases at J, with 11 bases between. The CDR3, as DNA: TGTGCCAGCAGCTTAGGAACAGGTCCATATGGCTACACCTTC. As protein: CASSLGTGPYGYTF.

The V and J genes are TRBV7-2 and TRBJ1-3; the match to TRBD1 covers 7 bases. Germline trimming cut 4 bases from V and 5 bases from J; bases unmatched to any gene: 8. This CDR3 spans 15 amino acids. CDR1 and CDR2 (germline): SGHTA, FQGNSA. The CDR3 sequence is CASSSDRVGRNTIYF. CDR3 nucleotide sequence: TGTGCCAGCAGCTCAGACAGGGTGGGCAGAAACACCATATATTTT.

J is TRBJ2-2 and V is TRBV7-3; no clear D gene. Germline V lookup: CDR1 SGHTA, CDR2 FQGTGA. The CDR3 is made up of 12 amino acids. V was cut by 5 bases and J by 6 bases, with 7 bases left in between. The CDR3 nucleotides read TGTGCCAGCAGCAACTCAGCCGGGGAGCTGTTTTTT. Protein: CASSNSAGELFF. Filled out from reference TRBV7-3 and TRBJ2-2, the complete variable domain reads GAGVSQTPSNKVTEKGKYVELRCDPISGHTALYWYRQSLGQGPEFLIYFQGTGAADDSGLPNDRFFAVRPEGSVSTLKIQRTERGDSAVYLCASSNSAGELFFGEGSRLTVL.

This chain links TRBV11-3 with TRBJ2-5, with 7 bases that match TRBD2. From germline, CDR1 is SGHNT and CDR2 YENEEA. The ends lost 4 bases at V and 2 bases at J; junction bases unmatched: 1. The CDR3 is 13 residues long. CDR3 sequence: CASSWGLQETQYF. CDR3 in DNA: TGTGCCAGCAGCTGGGGACTACAAGAGACCCAGTACTTC. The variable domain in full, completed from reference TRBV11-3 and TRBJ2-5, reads EAGVVQSPRYKIIEKKQPVAFWCNPISGHNTLYWYLQNLGQGPELLIRYENEEAVDDSQLPKDRFSAERLKGVDSTLKIQPAELGDSAVYLCASSWGLQETQYFGPGTRLLVL.

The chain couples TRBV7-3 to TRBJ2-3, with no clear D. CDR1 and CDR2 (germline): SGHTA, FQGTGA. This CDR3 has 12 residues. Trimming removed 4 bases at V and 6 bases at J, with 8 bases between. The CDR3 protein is CASSWGGDTQYF. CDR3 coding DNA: TGTGCCAGCAGCTGGGGTGGGGATACGCAGTATTTT. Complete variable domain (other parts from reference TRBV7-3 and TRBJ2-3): GAGVSQTPSNKVTEKGKYVELRCDPISGHTALYWYRQSLGQGPEFLIYFQGTGAADDSGLPNDRFFAVRPEGSVSTLKIQRTERGDSAVYLCASSWGGDTQYFGPGTRLTVL.

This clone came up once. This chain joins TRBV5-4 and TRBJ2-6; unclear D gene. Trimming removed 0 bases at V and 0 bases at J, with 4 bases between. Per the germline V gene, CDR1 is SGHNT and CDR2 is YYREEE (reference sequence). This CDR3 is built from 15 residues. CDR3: CASSLAHSGANVLTF. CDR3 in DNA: TGTGCCAGCAGCTTGGCCCACTCTGGGGCCAACGTCCTGACTTTC.

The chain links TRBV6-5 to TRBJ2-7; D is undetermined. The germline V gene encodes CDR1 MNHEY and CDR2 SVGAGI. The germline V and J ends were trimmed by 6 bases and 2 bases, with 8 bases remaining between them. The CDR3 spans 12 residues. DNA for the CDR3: TGTGCCAGCAGGACGGACGCCTACGAGCAGTACTTC. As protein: CASRTDAYEQYF.

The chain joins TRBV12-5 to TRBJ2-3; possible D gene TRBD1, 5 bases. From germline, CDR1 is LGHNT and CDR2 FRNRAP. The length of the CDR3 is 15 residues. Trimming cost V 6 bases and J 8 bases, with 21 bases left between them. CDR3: CASGEGATGPATQYF. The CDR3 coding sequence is TGTGCTAGTGGGGAAGGCGCAACAGGACCCGCTACGCAGTATTTT.

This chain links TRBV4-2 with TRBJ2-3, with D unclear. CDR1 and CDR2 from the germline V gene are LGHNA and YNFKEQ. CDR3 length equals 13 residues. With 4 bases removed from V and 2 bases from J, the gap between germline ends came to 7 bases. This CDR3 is CASSPQPTDTQYF. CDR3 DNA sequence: TGTGCCAGCAGCCCCCAGCCCACAGATACGCAGTATTTT.

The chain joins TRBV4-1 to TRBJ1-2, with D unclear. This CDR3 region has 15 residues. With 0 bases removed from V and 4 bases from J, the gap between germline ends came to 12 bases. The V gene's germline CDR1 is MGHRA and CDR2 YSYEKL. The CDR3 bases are TGCGCCAGCAGCCAAGAAGGTCAGTCGGTCTATGGCTACACCTTC. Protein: CASSQEGQSVYGYTF.

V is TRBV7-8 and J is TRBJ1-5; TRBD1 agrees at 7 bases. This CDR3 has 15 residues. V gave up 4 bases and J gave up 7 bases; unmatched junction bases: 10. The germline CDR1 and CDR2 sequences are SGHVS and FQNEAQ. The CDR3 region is CASSSQGRTGQPQHF. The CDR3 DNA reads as TGTGCCAGCAGCTCACAGGGGCGCACAGGGCAGCCCCAGCATTTT.

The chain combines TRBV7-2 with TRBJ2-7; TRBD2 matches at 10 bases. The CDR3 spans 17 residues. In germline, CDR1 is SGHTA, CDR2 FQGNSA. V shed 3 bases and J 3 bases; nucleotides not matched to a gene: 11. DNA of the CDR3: TGTGCCAGCAGCTTTGTCAGAACTAGCGGGAAGAACTACGAGCAGTACTTC. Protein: CASSFVRTSGKNYEQYF.

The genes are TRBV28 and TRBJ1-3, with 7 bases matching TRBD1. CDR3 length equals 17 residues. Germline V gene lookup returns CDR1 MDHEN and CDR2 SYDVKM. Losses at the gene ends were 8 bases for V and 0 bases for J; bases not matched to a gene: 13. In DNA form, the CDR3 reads TGTGCCAGCGCAGGGGGAGGGAGGGCTACCTCTGGAAACACCATATATTTT. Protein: CASAGGGRATSGNTIYF.

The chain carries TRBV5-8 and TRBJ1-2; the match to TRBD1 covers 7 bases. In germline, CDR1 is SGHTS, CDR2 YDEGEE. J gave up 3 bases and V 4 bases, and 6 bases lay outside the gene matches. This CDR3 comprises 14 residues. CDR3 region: CASSLGQDYYGYTF. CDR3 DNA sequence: TGTGCCAGCAGCCTTGGACAGGACTACTATGGCTACACCTTC.